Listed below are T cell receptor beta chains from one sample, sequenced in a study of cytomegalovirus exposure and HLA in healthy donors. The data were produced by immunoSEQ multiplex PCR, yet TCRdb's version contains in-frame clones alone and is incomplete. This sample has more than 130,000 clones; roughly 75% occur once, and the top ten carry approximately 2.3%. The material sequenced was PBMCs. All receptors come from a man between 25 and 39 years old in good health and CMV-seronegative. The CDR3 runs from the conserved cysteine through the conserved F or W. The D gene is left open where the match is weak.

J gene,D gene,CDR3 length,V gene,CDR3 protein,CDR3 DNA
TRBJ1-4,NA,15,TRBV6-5,CASSYHQGNRRKLFF,TGTGCCAGCAGTTACCATCAGGGAAATAGGCGAAAACTGTTTTTT
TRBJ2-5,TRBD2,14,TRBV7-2,CASGYTLAGETQYF,TGTGCCAGCGGCTATACGCTAGCGGGAGAGACCCAGTACTTC
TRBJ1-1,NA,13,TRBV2,CASRGRGNTEAFF,TGTGCCAGCAGAGGCAGGGGGAACACTGAAGCTTTCTTT
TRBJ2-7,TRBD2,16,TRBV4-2,CASSQELAGRNYEQYF,TGTGCCAGCAGCCAAGAGCTAGCGGGCCGGAACTACGAGCAGTACTTC
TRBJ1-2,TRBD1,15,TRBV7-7,CASSPGGQGVGGYPF,TGTGCCAGCAGCCCGGGAGGACAGGGGGTGGGTGGCTACCCCTTC
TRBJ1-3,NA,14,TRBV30,CAWEAGHGGNTIYF,TGTGCCTGGGAGGCAGGGCACGGTGGAAACACCATATATTTT
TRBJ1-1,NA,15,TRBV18,CASSADGGANTEAFF,TGTGCCAGCTCAGCGGACGGAGGAGCGAACACTGAAGCTTTCTTT
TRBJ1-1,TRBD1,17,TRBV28,CASSPDRALVFNTEAFF,TGTGCCAGCAGTCCCGACAGGGCCCTGGTTTTTAATACTGAAGCTTTCTTT
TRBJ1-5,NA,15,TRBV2,CASQDAGRNNQPQHF,TGTGCCAGCCAAGACGCGGGTCGAAACAATCAGCCCCAGCATTTT
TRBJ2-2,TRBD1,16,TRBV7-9,CASSSGQGKGTGELFF,TGTGCCAGCAGCTCGGGACAGGGGAAGGGCACCGGGGAGCTGTTTTTT
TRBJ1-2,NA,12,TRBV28,CASTGQPLGYTF,TGTGCCAGCACCGGACAGCCCCTTGGCTACACCTTC
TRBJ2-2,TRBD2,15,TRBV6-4,CASSDQRGGAGELFF,TGTGCCAGCAGTGACCAGCGGGGGGGCGCCGGGGAGCTGTTTTTT
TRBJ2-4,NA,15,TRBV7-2,CASSLLVLAKNIQYF,TGTGCCAGCAGCTTACTAGTGTTAGCCAAAAACATTCAGTACTTC
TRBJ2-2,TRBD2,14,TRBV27,CASKGGRAPGELFF,TGTGCCAGCAAGGGCGGGAGGGCCCCCGGGGAGCTGTTTTTT
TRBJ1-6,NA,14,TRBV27,CASSLRTVNSPLHF,TGTGCCAGCAGCCTCAGGACAGTTAATTCACCCCTCCACTTT
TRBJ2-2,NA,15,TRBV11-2,CASSQVGGDTGELFF,TGTGCCAGCAGCCAAGTTGGAGGGGACACCGGGGAGCTGTTTTTT